Sequencing of this T cell receptor beta chain was carried out in a study of vaccination effects on CD4 cells after COVID-19. On the study more broadly: Researchers reported culturing approximately 2.2 million PBMC in each well, adding roughly 10 IU/ml IL-2 and about 9.5 ug/ml peptides.

Produced via immunoSEQ multiplex PCR; TCRdb's table is partial and in-frame only. The table shows tens of thousands of clones, with more than 65% occurring only once. The CDR3 has 14 residues. CDR1 LGHDT and CDR2 YNNKEL come from the germline V gene (reference sequence). The V and J ends lost 1 base and 6 bases respectively, with 12 bases between them. Following culture for about 11 days, CD4+ T cells were isolated. None of the vaccinated had previously contracted SARS-CoV-2, and their nucleocapsid antibodies tested negative. The authors exchanged half the medium for IL-2 medium on days 3 and 7. As for this clone: Its antigen is as yet unknown.

General observations from the study: Marked clonal contraction was seen late after vaccination (in both infection- and vaccine-induced clones).

The gene calls are TRBV3-1 (or the pseudogene TRBV3-2) and TRBJ1-1; D is perhaps TRBD1 (5 bases). The sequence came from a human donor who received a COVID-19 vaccine. Here the sequenced sample was CD4+ T cells from PBMCs cultured without peptide, taken before COVID-19 vaccination. The CDR3 loop is CASSQGQGVSEAFF. DNA for the CDR3: TGTGCCAGCAGCCAAGGTCAGGGTGTCTCTGAAGCTTTCTTT.